The present T cell receptor (beta chain) was sequenced within a study of T cell repertoires in aging, cancer and after chemotherapy. In the study overall: Paired samples before and after chemotherapy came from chronic lymphocytic leukemia patients on fludarabine- or bendamustine-based regimens.

TRB rearrangements spanning V, D and J were amplified using mixed TRB-A/B primers. TCRdb re-derived calls from the multiplex PCR reads in MiXCR, one entry per CDR3 protein. The profile covers 10,000 to 15,000 distinct CDR3 sequences, with around 30% appearing a single time and 7.5% to 10% taken by the ten largest. This clonotype has a handful of counts. Antigen unknown. The template was genomic DNA from peripheral blood, not RNA. Whole-study findings and limits: These repertoire data do not allow conclusions about immunological memory after chemotherapy.

Germline V gene sequence: CDR1 LNHDA, CDR2 SQIVND (reference sequence). The V and J ends lost 5 bases and 3 bases, in that order; junction bases with no gene match: 6. There are 14 residues in the CDR3. J is TRBJ2-7 and V is TRBV19; the match to TRBD2 covers 8 bases. The source of this sequence is a human donor with a blood cancer. Sequenced input: blood. In nucleotides, the CDR3 is TGTGCCAGTAGTCTCTCCCGGGGGGGCTACGAGCAGTACTTC. Protein: CASSLSRGGYEQYF.